These 21 T cell receptor beta chains came from one sample sequenced in a study of brain T cells in children with intractable seizures. Only in-frame clones appear in the TCRdb table, and some are missing; sequencing was by immunoSEQ multiplex PCR. The profile shows 35,000 to 50,000 clones, more than 80% of them singletons. The sample here was peripheral blood, taken at surgery. The origin of the receptors is a girl under 10 years old with tuberous sclerosis and intractable seizures.

J is TRBJ2-2 and V is TRBV7-2; 8 bases agree with TRBD2. The length of the CDR3 is 15 residues. Germline V gene sequence: CDR1 SGHTA, CDR2 FQGNSA. After removal of 2 bases from V and 6 bases from J, the junction contained 5 bases not matched to a gene. This chain's CDR3 is CASSLRGGLAGELFF. CDR3 bases: TGTGCCAGCAGCTTAAGAGGGGGACTAGCCGGGGAGCTGTTTTTT.

In this sample, this clone turned up once. The chain combines TRBV15 with TRBJ2-7; D not certain. Germline CDR1 reads LNHNV; CDR2 reads YYDKDF (reference sequence). Trimming stripped 0 bases from V and 4 bases from J, with 4 bases between. This CDR3 is built from 12 residues. This CDR3 is CATSRDKYEQYF. CDR3 sequence (DNA): TGTGCCACCAGCAGAGACAAATACGAGCAGTACTTC.

This chain connects TRBV5-1 to TRBJ2-3; tentatively, D is TRBD1 or TRBD2 (6 bases each). Germline V gene data show CDR1 as SGHRS and CDR2 as YFSETQ. V was cut by 0 bases and J by 1 base, with 12 bases left in between. The CDR3 contains 16 residues. The chain's CDR3 is CASSLDIRGRTDTQYF. In DNA, the CDR3 is TGCGCCAGCAGCTTGGATATCCGGGGGCGCACAGATACGCAGTATTTT.

The chain links TRBV5-4 to TRBJ2-3, with D tentatively TRBD2 (6 bases). The CDR3 is 15 residues long. CDR1 SGHNT and CDR2 YYREEE come from the germline V gene (reference sequence). The germline V and J ends were trimmed by 2 bases and 4 bases, with 14 bases remaining between them. The DNA of the CDR3 is TGTGCCAGCAGCTTAGAGCAGGGAGGATCAGATACGCAGTATTTT. As protein: CASSLEQGGSDTQYF.

V is TRBV4-1 and J is TRBJ1-4; the D is unclear. With 0 bases removed from V and 0 bases from J, the gap between germline ends came to 8 bases. The CDR3 totals 16 residues. The germline CDR1 and CDR2 sequences are MGHRA and YSYEKL. The CDR3: CASSQERAPTNEKLFF. The DNA of the CDR3 is TGCGCCAGCAGCCAAGAGCGAGCCCCAACTAATGAAAAACTGTTTTTT.

The V call is TRBV7-2, the J call TRBJ2-5; 7 bases agree with TRBD1. Germline V gene sequence: CDR1 SGHTA, CDR2 FQGNSA. This CDR3 has 14 amino acids. V was clipped by 4 bases and J by 5 bases; unmatched bases: 7. CDR3 protein: CASSSRQGWETQYF. The CDR3, as DNA: TGTGCCAGCAGCTCAAGACAGGGATGGGAGACCCAGTACTTC.

V is TRBV27 and J is TRBJ2-1; 11 nucleotides match TRBD2. With 8 bases clipped from V and 0 bases from J, the junction kept 12 bases outside the gene matches. Germline V gene data show CDR1 as MNHEY and CDR2 as SMNVEV (reference sequence). The CDR3 is made up of 18 amino acids. CDR3 region: CASVRGASGGNSYNEQFF. CDR3 nucleotide sequence: TGTGCCAGCGTCCGGGGGGCTAGCGGGGGGAACTCCTACAATGAGCAGTTCTTC.

This rearrangement joins TRBV9 to TRBJ1-2; 8 nucleotides line up with TRBD1. CDR1 is SGDLS, CDR2 YYNGEE, per germline. This CDR3 spans 15 amino acids. Trimming took 4 bases from V and 0 from J; bases not matched to a gene: 5. Here the CDR3 DNA reads TGTGCCAGCAGCTCGCCGGACAGGGCTAACTATGGCTACACCTTC. Protein product: CASSSPDRANYGYTF.

This chain links TRBV2 with TRBJ1-6; maybe TRBD1 (6 bases). This CDR3 is 18 amino acids long. V lost 2 bases and J 7 bases, leaving 21 bases between the germline ends. Per the germline V gene, CDR1 is SNHLY and CDR2 is FYNNEI. The CDR3 DNA is TGTGCCAGCAGTGAAAGTCCCCACCGCCAGGGGAACAATTCACCCCTCCACTTT. Amino acid sequence: CASSESPHRQGNNSPLHF.

The CDR3 DNA is TGTGCCAGCAGGAGGTTAAACACTGAAGCTTTCTTT. Protein sequence: CASRRLNTEAFF. V usage is TRBV2 and J usage is TRBJ1-1; D not resolved. The CDR3 totals 12 residues. Trimming removed 6 bases at V and 2 bases at J, with 7 bases between. Germline CDR1 and CDR2: SNHLY and FYNNEI.

The rearrangement links TRBV6-5 to TRBJ1-1; D call uncertain. CDR1 and CDR2 from the germline V gene are MNHEY and SVGAGI. The CDR3 is 13 amino acids. The V end lost 6 bases, the J end lost 1 base, and 9 bases lay between the germline ends. The CDR3 DNA is TGTGCCAGCAGAGACCTCACGAACACTGAAGCTTTCTTT. It codes for CASRDLTNTEAFF.

This sequence joins TRBV19 and TRBJ2-3; D uncertain. Trimming pared 3 bases from V and 1 base from J, leaving 14 bases between. The germline V gene encodes CDR1 LNHDA and CDR2 SQIVND (reference sequence). The CDR3 totals 16 residues. The CDR3 sequence: CASSMSGRRRTDTQYF. DNA for the CDR3: TGTGCCAGTAGTATGTCAGGCCGGCGGCGCACAGATACGCAGTATTTT. The variable domain in full, with the rest retrieved from reference TRBV19 and TRBJ2-3, is DGGITQSPKYLFRKEGQNVTLSCEQNLNHDAMYWYRQDPGQGLRLIYYSQIVNDFQKGDIAEGYSVSREKKESFPLTVTSAQKNPTAFYLCASSMSGRRRTDTQYFGPGTRLTVL.

The chain recombines TRBV4-2 with TRBJ2-1, with D possibly matching TRBD2 (5 bases). CDR3 length equals 15 residues. Trimming pared 0 bases from V and 2 bases from J, leaving 8 bases between. Germline V gene data show CDR1 as LGHNA and CDR2 as YNFKEQ. The CDR3 sequence is CASSQEAGTYNEQFF. In nucleotides, the CDR3 is TGTGCCAGCAGCCAAGAAGCCGGGACCTACAATGAGCAGTTCTTC.

This clone was observed a single time. The V gene is TRBV6-1, the J gene TRBJ2-7; 8 nucleotides agree with TRBD1. CDR3 length: 15 residues. Losses at the gene ends were 2 bases for V and 3 bases for J; bases not matched to a gene: 6. Germline V CDR1 and CDR2: MNHNS, SASEGT. This CDR3 is CASSERSGGGYEQYF. The CDR3 DNA reads TGTGCCAGCAGTGAAAGGTCAGGGGGCGGCTACGAGCAGTACTTC.

V is TRBV12-2 and J is TRBJ1-5; the table's TRBD1 call for D was not verified on the DNA. TRBV12-2 is labeled a pseudogene. This CDR3 has 19 amino acids. The CDR3: CASRLALLCRPYSNQPQHF. CDR3 sequence (DNA): TGTGCAAGTCGCTTAGCGCTACTCTGCAGGCCTTATAGCAATCAGCCCCAGCATTTT.

This clone was seen once. The chain employs TRBV19 and TRBJ1-4; no reliable D call. This CDR3 is built from 13 residues. V was pared by 6 bases and J by 8 bases, with 13 bases between. Germline CDR1 and CDR2: LNHDA and SQIVND (reference sequence). The CDR3, as DNA: TGTGCCAGTAGCGTGAACGGGCTAGAAAAACTGTTTTTT. This gives the protein CASSVNGLEKLFF.

The chain combines TRBV20-1 with TRBJ1-2; 7 bases align to TRBD1. V lost 3 bases and J lost 4; bases outside the gene matches: 8. Germline V gene data show CDR1 as DFQATT and CDR2 as SNEGSKA (reference sequence). The CDR3 runs to 14 residues. CDR3 nucleotides: TGCAGTGCTAGTATGACAGGGAAGGGCTATGGCTACACCTTC. Translation: CSASMTGKGYGYTF.

This clone is deemed medium-sized. The CDR3 DNA reads as TGCGCCAGCAGCCAAGATTTGCGGTCCCCCAACTATGGCTACACCTTC. Protein sequence: CASSQDLRSPNYGYTF. The J gene is TRBJ1-2, the V gene TRBV4-1; unclear D gene. The CDR3 contains 16 residues. The ends were cut back, 0 bases at V and 2 bases at J, with 13 bases in the middle. Germline V lookup: CDR1 MGHRA, CDR2 YSYEKL.

The chain carries TRBV6-5 and TRBJ1-2; D remains unclear. The V gene's germline CDR1 is MNHEY and CDR2 SVGAGI. V was cut by 0 bases and J by 4 bases, with 12 bases left in between. The CDR3 covers 15 residues. CDR3 bases: TGTGCCAGCAGTTACTCGAAGTGGGCAGGCTATGGCTACACCTTC. Protein product: CASSYSKWAGYGYTF.

The V and J genes are TRBV19 and TRBJ1-1; possible D gene TRBD1, 5 bases. Germline V CDR1 and CDR2: LNHDA, SQIVND (reference sequence). The V gene lost 4 bases and the J gene lost 1 base, with 13 bases spanning the gap. The CDR3 contains 15 residues. CDR3 sequence (DNA): TGTGCCAGTAGTACCCTACCTGACAGGAACACTGAAGCTTTCTTT. It encodes CASSTLPDRNTEAFF.

This chain connects TRBV28 to TRBJ1-1, with D tentatively TRBD1 (6 bases). This CDR3 has 13 amino acids. The germline gives CDR1 MDHEN, CDR2 SYDVKM. The ends were cut back, 3 bases at V and 3 bases at J, with 8 bases in the middle. This chain's CDR3 is CASSLAGDTEAFF. In DNA form, the CDR3 reads TGTGCCAGCAGTTTGGCAGGGGACACTGAAGCTTTCTTT.